The rows below give T cell receptor beta chains drawn from one sample of a study of blood T cell repertoires in COVID-19. The protocol was immunoSEQ multiplex PCR, while the TCRdb copy is restricted to in-frame clones and leaves out a portion. The sample lists 150,000 to 200,000 clones; 77% were seen once. What was sequenced was peripheral blood. These receptors were collected from a man between 65 and 80 years old with acute or convalescent COVID-19. CDR3s include the opening cysteine and the closing phenylalanine or tryptophan. D genes are given only for firm matches. Size is stated for part of the rows, as once, few or many counts, or as a class when the clone is expanded.

>TRBV7-2|.|.|TRBJ2-7
TGTGCCAGCAGCTCGACACTCTACGAGCAGTACTTC
CASSSTLYEQYF
>TRBV6-2/TRBV6-3|.|TRBD1|TRBJ1-6
TGTGCCAGCAGTTACTCGAGGGACAGGGGTAATTCACCCCTCCACTTT
CASSYSRDRGNSPLHF
>TRBV5-1|once|TRBD1|TRBJ1-3
TGCGCCAGCAGCCCCGGGACAGCCGGAAACACCATATATTTT
CASSPGTAGNTIYF
>TRBV6-5|few|TRBD2|TRBJ2-5
TGTGCCAGCAGTAAGACTAGCGGGGCCCAAGAGACCCAGTACTTC
CASSKTSGAQETQYF
>TRBV5-4|.|.|TRBJ2-3
TGTGCCAGCAGCTTGGTCGCGGCTAGCACAGATACGCAGTATTTT
CASSLVAASTDTQYF
>TRBV7-7|.|.|TRBJ2-5
TGTGCTAGCAGCCCCAGGGTTAGCGGTGAGACCCAGTACTTC
CASSPRVSGETQYF
>TRBV12-5|.|TRBD2|TRBJ2-1
TGTGCTAGTGGCCGACAGTGGGAGCGGGGCAACAATGAGCAGTTCTTC
CASGRQWERGNNEQFF
>TRBV9|.|TRBD2|TRBJ2-2
TGTGCCAGCAGCACGAGACCAGCGGGGGCCTACACCGGGGAGCTGTTTTTT
CASSTRPAGAYTGELFF
>TRBV19|.|TRBD1|TRBJ1-5
TGTGCCAGTGAGGACAGGGCCGGCAATCAGCCCCAGCATTTT
CASEDRAGNQPQHF
>TRBV10-3|.|TRBD1|TRBJ1-3
TGTGCCATTTCGACAGGGCCCCTCTCTGGAAACACCATATATTTT
CAISTGPLSGNTIYF